Listed below are T cell receptor beta chains from one sample, sequenced in a study of blood T cell repertoires in COVID-19. Profiling relied on immunoSEQ multiplex PCR, and the TCRdb table lists in-frame clones only, not all of them. The repertoire includes approximately 310,000 clones, around 90% of them detected once, and roughly 5.3% sits in the top ten. Sequenced input: PBMCs or T cells enriched from blood (not recorded which). These receptors were collected from a man in his sixties who had recovered from COVID-19. CDR3s leave out the opening cysteine and the closing phenylalanine or tryptophan. The order of the fields is clone size, CDR3 length, V gene, D gene, CDR3 protein. D genes are given only for firm matches. Expanded clones get a size class; other rows say once, few or many, or leave the size out.

>once|13|TRBV2|.
ASSETRTGTTGYT
>.|12|TRBV5-1|TRBD1
ASRATGGNNEQF
>.|13|TRBV6-5|TRBD1
ASSSAGQGPPEQF
>.|9|TRBV10-3|.
AMGSPYEQY
>.|12|TRBV5-4|.
ASSNPSLPDTQY
>.|16|TRBV5-1|TRBD2
ASSLAYRTSGVTDTQY
>.|13|TRBV28|.
ASSLAGQMTYEQY
>.|11|TRBV7-9|.
ASSLGEVDTQY
>.|13|TRBV7-6|TRBD2
ASSFIAGAFNEQF
>.|13|TRBV5-5|TRBD1
ASSVDRAPSEKLF
>.|14|TRBV4-1|TRBD1
ASSQATGAPGNTIY
>.|12|TRBV5-4|.
ASGMTAVNYGYT
>.|12|TRBV5-1|.
ASSLRSGSETQY
>.|12|TRBV11-1|.
ASSPQWELNEQF
>.|13|TRBV2|TRBD2
ARTSGPKLTDTQY
>.|16|TRBV3-1/TRBV3-2|TRBD2
ASSQDWRTSGKGYEQY
>.|11|TRBV19|TRBD1
ASSIWTGNEQF
>.|13|TRBV7-8|.
ASSLMGRSNQPQH
>once|10|TRBV14|.
ASSQNRAEAF
>.|15|TRBV28|TRBD1
AIPRGVQGASNYGYT
>.|12|TRBV4-1|.
ASRKLTVAGEAF
>.|13|TRBV5-1|.
ASSRLRRGTGELF
>.|15|TRBV11-3|TRBD2
ASSLPRGLAGFNEQF
>.|14|TRBV7-9|TRBD1
ASSLIPGGRGDTQY
>.|12|TRBV5-4|TRBD2
ASSMSSGSGEQY
>.|13|TRBV23-1|TRBD1
ASRIGQGISYEQY
>once|15|TRBV4-3|TRBD1
ASSHDTGVRANEKLF
>.|13|TRBV6-5|TRBD1
ASRKQGAGADTQY
>.|13|TRBV10-1|.
ASSESVGNQETQY
>.|13|TRBV19|TRBD2
ASSIAAGVAYEQY
>.|13|TRBV6-2/TRBV6-3|.
ASSWVARKDNEQF
>.|13|TRBV18|TRBD2
ASSPRLAGDSEQF
>.|14|TRBV3-1/TRBV3-2|TRBD1
ASSQGTGGGNQPQH
>.|10|TRBV7-2|.
ASSFSADTQY
>.|12|TRBV5-1|TRBD2
ASSLGTSEDTQY
>.|14|TRBV24-1|TRBD2
ATSDLVAGEVDTQY